A selection of T cell receptor beta chains follows, all from one sample in a study of blood T cell repertoires in COVID-19. Sequenced by immunoSEQ multiplex PCR; TCRdb stores in-frame clones only, minus some. The repertoire consists of roughly 230,000 clones, with around nine tenths occurring once and the leading ten covering about 0.8%. Sequenced: peripheral blood. The receptors shown here come from a man under 40 with COVID-19, enrolled during active disease. Each CDR3 is given without its conserved first and last residue. Not all rows give a size; the values are once, few, many and, for expanded clones, a class.

v_call	j_call	clone_size	cdr3_aa
TRBV6-5	TRBJ2-7	NA	ASRWTSGAYEQY
TRBV10-3	TRBJ1-2	NA	AISTSTAYYGYT
TRBV6-4	TRBJ1-5	NA	ASSAIRTDSNQPQH
TRBV19	TRBJ1-5	NA	ASSLDRGPNQPQH
TRBV5-4	TRBJ1-3	few	ASSHDLGPSGNTIY
TRBV4-1	TRBJ1-6	NA	ASSQTGISPLH
TRBV18	TRBJ1-1	NA	ASSMNPRDTEAF
TRBV19	TRBJ1-2	NA	ASSIVAQAYGYT
TRBV25-1	TRBJ2-3	NA	ASSEGARVTTDTQY
TRBV12-3/TRBV12-4	TRBJ1-1	NA	ASSPGLKAF
TRBV13	TRBJ2-3	NA	ASSLRGGVTDTQY
TRBV18	TRBJ1-5	once	ASSPGQGRDQPQH
TRBV2	TRBJ1-6	NA	ASTEYNSPLH
TRBV6-5	TRBJ1-6	NA	ASNAGNYNSPLH
TRBV3-1/TRBV3-2	TRBJ1-2	NA	ASSQEVRESYGYT
TRBV11-1	TRBJ2-7	NA	ASSLAGQGSYEQY
TRBV6-5	TRBJ1-1	NA	ASSYSTGWPEAF
TRBV5-1	TRBJ2-1	NA	ASSYGLAGLWLF
TRBV24-1	TRBJ2-5	NA	ATSGGGGTQY
TRBV5-6	TRBJ1-1	NA	ASSLAGVPEAF
TRBV5-4	TRBJ1-1	NA	ASSQGNTEAF
TRBV18	TRBJ2-3	NA	ASSPSGETQY
TRBV6-5	TRBJ2-7	NA	ASRNIRDRREY
TRBV5-1	TRBJ1-2	NA	ASSLSGQGDYGYT
TRBV2	TRBJ1-3	NA	ASSDTGQSGNTIY
TRBV5-1	TRBJ1-1	NA	ASSTGTGTEAF
TRBV21-1	TRBJ2-7	once	ASSTRGLGNEQY
TRBV7-9	TRBJ2-5	NA	ASSLGRTGIQETQY
TRBV4-2	TRBJ1-5	NA	ASSPEVGGDQPQH
TRBV6-5	TRBJ2-1	NA	ASSYRGSEQF
TRBV15	TRBJ1-2	NA	ATSPTGQGVTYGYT
TRBV6-5	TRBJ2-7	NA	ASSSQESSEQY
TRBV7-3	TRBJ2-1	once	ASSLEGARYNEQF